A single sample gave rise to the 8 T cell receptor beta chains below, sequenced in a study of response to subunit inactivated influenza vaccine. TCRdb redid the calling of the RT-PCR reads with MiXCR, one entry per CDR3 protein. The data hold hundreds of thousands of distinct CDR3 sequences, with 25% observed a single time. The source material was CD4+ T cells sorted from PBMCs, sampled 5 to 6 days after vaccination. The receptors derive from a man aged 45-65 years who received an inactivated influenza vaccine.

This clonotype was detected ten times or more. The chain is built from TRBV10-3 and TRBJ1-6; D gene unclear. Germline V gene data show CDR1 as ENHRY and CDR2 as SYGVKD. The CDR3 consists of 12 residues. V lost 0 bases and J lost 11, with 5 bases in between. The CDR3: CAISESGPPLHF. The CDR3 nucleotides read TGTGCCATCAGTGAGTCGGGCCCACCCCTCCACTTT.

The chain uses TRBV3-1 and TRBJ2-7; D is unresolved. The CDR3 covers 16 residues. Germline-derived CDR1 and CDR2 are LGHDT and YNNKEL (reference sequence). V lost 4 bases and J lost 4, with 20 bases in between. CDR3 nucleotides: TGTGCCAGCAGCCCATGGTTTGCGAGGACGGGTTACGAGCAGTACTTC. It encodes CASSPWFARTGYEQYF.

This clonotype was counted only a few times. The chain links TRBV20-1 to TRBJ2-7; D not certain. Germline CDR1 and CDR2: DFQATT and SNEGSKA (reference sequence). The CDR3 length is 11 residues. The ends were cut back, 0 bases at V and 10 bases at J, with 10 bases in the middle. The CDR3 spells CSARDQAGQYF. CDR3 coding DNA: TGCAGTGCTAGAGATCAGGCAGGACAGTACTTC.

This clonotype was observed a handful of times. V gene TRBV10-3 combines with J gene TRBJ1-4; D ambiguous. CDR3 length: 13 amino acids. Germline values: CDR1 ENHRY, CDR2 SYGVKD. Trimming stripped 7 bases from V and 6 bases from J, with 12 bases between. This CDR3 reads CAIKAEPDEKLFF. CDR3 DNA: TGTGCCATCAAGGCCGAACCGGATGAAAAACTGTTTTTT.

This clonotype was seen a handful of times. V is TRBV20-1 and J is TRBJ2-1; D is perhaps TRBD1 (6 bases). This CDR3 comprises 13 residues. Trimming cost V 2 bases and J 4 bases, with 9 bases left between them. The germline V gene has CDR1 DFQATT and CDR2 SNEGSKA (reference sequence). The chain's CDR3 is CSARKDSYNEQFF. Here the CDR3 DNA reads TGCAGTGCTAGAAAGGACAGTTACAATGAGCAGTTCTTC.

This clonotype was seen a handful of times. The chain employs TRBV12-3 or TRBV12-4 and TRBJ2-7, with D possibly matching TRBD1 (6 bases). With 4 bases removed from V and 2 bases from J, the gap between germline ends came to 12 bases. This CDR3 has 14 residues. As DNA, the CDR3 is TGTGCCAGCAGTTCAATTCAGGGGACCTACGAGCAGTACTTC. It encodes CASSSIQGTYEQYF.

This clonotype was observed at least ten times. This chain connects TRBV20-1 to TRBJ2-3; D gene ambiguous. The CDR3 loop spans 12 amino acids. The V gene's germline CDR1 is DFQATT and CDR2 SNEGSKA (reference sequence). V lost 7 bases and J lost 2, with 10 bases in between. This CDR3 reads CSVGIDTDTQYF. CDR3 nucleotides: TGCAGTGTGGGGATCGACACAGATACGCAGTATTTT.

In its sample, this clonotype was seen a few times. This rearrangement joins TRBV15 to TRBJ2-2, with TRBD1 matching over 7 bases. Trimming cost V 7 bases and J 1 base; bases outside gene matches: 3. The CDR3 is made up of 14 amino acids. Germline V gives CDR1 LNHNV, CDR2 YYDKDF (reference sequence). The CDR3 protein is CATIRDRNTGELFF. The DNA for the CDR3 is TGTGCCACCATAAGGGACAGGAACACCGGGGAGCTGTTTTTT.